Listed here are 22 T cell receptor beta chains from one sample, sequenced in a study of cytomegalovirus exposure and HLA in healthy donors. PCR employed 60 Vbeta and 13 Jbeta primers. Libraries were prepared by immunoSEQ multiplex PCR; TCRdb keeps only in-frame clonotypes and omits some of them. Of under 200,000 clones in the sample, around 80% were seen once. Material for sequencing was PBMCs. Receptor source: a woman between 50 and 59 years old in good health and CMV-seronegative.

The chain combines TRBV9 with TRBJ1-1; weak D call: TRBD1 (5 bases). The CDR3 sequence is 14 residues long. V was pared by 0 bases and J by 5 bases, with 11 bases between. Germline-derived CDR1 and CDR2 are SGDLS and YYNGEE. The CDR3 is CASSVGGGATEAFF. The CDR3 DNA reads TGTGCCAGCAGCGTAGGAGGAGGGGCGACTGAAGCTTTCTTT.

The chain links TRBV9 to TRBJ2-1, with D uncertain. Germline loops: CDR1 SGDLS, CDR2 YYNGEE. The V end was cut by 0 bases, the J end by 2 bases, with 18 bases between. The CDR3 consists of 18 residues. This chain's CDR3 is CASSVAPLALRAYNEQFF. Here the CDR3 DNA reads TGTGCCAGCAGCGTAGCTCCCCTCGCCCTGAGAGCCTACAATGAGCAGTTCTTC.

The CDR3 protein is CASSEYGASGRYEQYF. DNA of the CDR3: TGTGCCAGCAGTGAATATGGTGCCAGCGGGAGGTACGAGCAGTACTTC. The chain joins TRBV25-1 to TRBJ2-7; 9 nucleotides agree with TRBD2. Germline CDR1 MGHDK, CDR2 SYGVNS. The CDR3 extends over 16 amino acids. Unmatched junction bases numbered 7, after V lost 0 bases and J lost 4 bases.

This clone was detected only a few times. The chain is built from TRBV27 and TRBJ2-1; 12 bases match TRBD2. V shed 3 bases, J shed 6 bases, and the junction held 15 bases outside the gene matches. The CDR3 spans 19 residues. Germline-derived CDR1 and CDR2 are MNHEY and SMNVEV (reference sequence). The CDR3 DNA reads TGTGCCAGCAGTTTTAGAGCTAGAGCGAGGACTAGCGGGACCAATGAGCAGTTCTTC. Translation: CASSFRARARTSGTNEQFF.

The chain is built from TRBV7-2 and TRBJ2-3, with 11 bases identical to TRBD2. This CDR3 contains 17 residues. Germline values: CDR1 SGHTA, CDR2 FQGNSA. The J segment lost 2 bases and the V segment lost 5 bases, leaving 9 bases of the junction unmatched. CDR3 nucleotide sequence: TGTGCCAGCAGCGCGACACTAGCGGGAGCAGTCACAGATACGCAGTATTTT. Its translation is CASSATLAGAVTDTQYF.

The chain combines TRBV6-6 with TRBJ2-2; 9 positions agree with TRBD1. After removal of 7 bases from V and 5 bases from J, the junction contained 8 bases not matched to a gene. The CDR3 consists of 15 residues. Germline lookup yields CDR1 MNHNY and CDR2 SVGAGI (reference sequence). CDR3 bases: TGTGCCAGCAACAGGGGGCAGGGGGGAACCGGGGAGCTGTTTTTT. Translating gives CASNRGQGGTGELFF.

The rearrangement joins TRBV7-2 to TRBJ2-2; TRBD2 is a possible D gene (6 bases). CDR1 SGHTA and CDR2 FQGNSA come from the germline V gene. The CDR3 covers 15 residues. V was trimmed by 1 base and J by 0 bases, leaving 6 bases between them. In DNA, the CDR3 is TGTGCCAGCAGCTTAGGACTAGCGAACACCGGGGAGCTGTTTTTT. Its translation is CASSLGLANTGELFF.

The V gene is TRBV5-6, the J gene TRBJ2-5, with D tentatively TRBD1 (6 bases). Germline loops: CDR1 SGHDT, CDR2 YYEEEE. The germline V and J ends were trimmed by 4 bases and 4 bases, with 17 bases remaining between them. The CDR3 sequence is 15 residues long. This CDR3 is CASSRTGFRGETQYF. The DNA for the CDR3 is TGTGCCAGCAGCAGAACAGGGTTTCGTGGAGAGACCCAGTACTTC.

The chain couples TRBV6-1 to TRBJ1-5; the match to TRBD1 covers 9 bases. This CDR3 comprises 14 residues. With 6 bases clipped from V and 3 bases from J, the junction kept 3 bases outside the gene matches. Germline CDR1 reads MNHNS; CDR2 reads SASEGT. CDR3 nucleotide sequence: TGTGCCAGCAGGCGGGACAGGGCCAATCAGCCCCAGCATTTT. Its protein product is CASRRDRANQPQHF.

V gene TRBV28 combines with J gene TRBJ1-4; a weak D match, TRBD1 (6 bases). The CDR3 extends over 14 amino acids. The germline V and J ends were trimmed by 5 bases and 4 bases, with 11 bases remaining between them. The germline V gene has CDR1 MDHEN and CDR2 SYDVKM. As DNA, the CDR3 is TGTGCCAGCAGTGCCCGCAGGGGTAATGAAAAACTGTTTTTT. The encoded protein is CASSARRGNEKLFF.

The CDR3 DNA is TGCAGCGGGGGACAGTCTGGCACAGATACGCAGTATTTT. Amino acids: CSGGQSGTDTQYF. J is TRBJ2-3 and V is TRBV29-1, with 7 bases that match TRBD1. Losses at the gene ends were 7 bases for V and 1 base for J; bases not matched to a gene: 5. CDR1 SQVTM and CDR2 ANQGSEA come from the germline V gene. The CDR3 is made up of 13 amino acids.

V usage is TRBV6-1 and J usage is TRBJ2-5; D is undetermined. The V and J ends lost 5 bases and 3 bases respectively, with 10 bases between them. Germline CDR1 and CDR2: MNHNS and SASEGT. The CDR3 extends over 13 amino acids. DNA for the CDR3: TGTGCCAGCAGTAGAACAGATAAAGAGACCCAGTACTTC. Amino acid sequence: CASSRTDKETQYF.

V usage is TRBV6-5 and J usage is TRBJ1-5, with TRBD1 identical over 7 bases. Germline CDR1 and CDR2: MNHEY and SVGAGI. There are 14 residues in the CDR3. V lost 6 bases, J lost 9 bases, and 11 bases stayed unmatched. In nucleotides, the CDR3 is TGTGCCAGCAGGGAAGGGACAGCCCCCACGCCCCAGCATTTT. Translating it yields CASREGTAPTPQHF.

The chain uses TRBV1 and TRBJ2-7; TRBD2, as called in the table, went unchecked against the DNA. TRBV1 is marked as a pseudogene. The CDR3 is made up of 15 amino acids. The CDR3 here is CTSSLTSGPSYEQYF. The CDR3 nucleotides read TGCACCAGCAGCTTGACTAGCGGACCGTCCTACGAGCAGTACTTC.

The chain joins TRBV9 to TRBJ2-7, with D perhaps matching TRBD2 (6 bases). This CDR3 comprises 15 residues. CDR1 and CDR2 from the germline V gene are SGDLS and YYNGEE. Trimming stripped 4 bases from V and 6 bases from J, with 20 bases between. This CDR3 is CASSPPMGLIPEQYF. The CDR3 DNA reads as TGTGCCAGCAGCCCCCCGATGGGACTCATCCCCGAGCAGTACTTC.

The V and J genes are TRBV27 and TRBJ1-1; 11 nucleotides agree with TRBD1. V was pared by 6 bases and J by 7 bases, with 13 bases of the junction left unmatched. Germline CDR1 reads MNHEY; CDR2 reads SMNVEV (reference sequence). The CDR3 totals 16 residues. The CDR3: CASRLSGTGGGGEAFF. In DNA, the CDR3 is TGTGCCAGCAGACTCTCGGGGACAGGGGGAGGGGGTGAAGCTTTCTTT.

This clone was recorded a few times. The rearrangement joins TRBV7-9 to TRBJ1-5, with TRBD1 matching over 8 bases. V was pared by 5 bases and J by 7 bases, with 4 bases of the junction left unmatched. The CDR3 consists of 13 residues. Germline V gene sequence: CDR1 SEHNR, CDR2 FQNEAQ (reference sequence). The CDR3 reads CASSLQGEQPQHF. The CDR3 nucleotides read TGTGCCAGCAGCCTACAGGGGGAACAGCCCCAGCATTTT.

This clone was seen a single time. This chain uses TRBV9 with TRBJ2-7; D is possibly TRBD1 (6 bases). This CDR3 is built from 16 residues. Trimming took off 3 bases at V and 7 bases at J, with 23 bases between the two ends. Germline V lookup: CDR1 SGDLS, CDR2 YYNGEE. The CDR3 DNA follows: TGTGCCAGCAGCGCATATTCAGGGGTCCCCTTGGGGGAGCAGTACTTC. Protein sequence: CASSAYSGVPLGEQYF.

For this clone: Within the sample, other DNA sequences also encode this same CDR3. The chain couples TRBV5-1 to TRBJ2-5; the match to TRBD1 covers 11 bases. Per germline, CDR1 SGHRS and CDR2 YFSETQ. This CDR3 comprises 15 residues. The ends lost 4 bases at V and 5 bases at J; junction bases unmatched: 7. CDR3 region: CASSTGQGARETQYF. CDR3 in DNA: TGCGCCAGCAGCACAGGACAGGGGGCGCGGGAGACCCAGTACTTC.

This clone was counted only a few times. The genes are TRBV2 and TRBJ1-1; D uncertain. Germline assignment: CDR1 SNHLY and CDR2 FYNNEI. CDR3 length equals 15 residues. With 2 bases removed from V and 1 base from J, the gap between germline ends came to 11 bases. The CDR3 DNA reads as TGTGCCAGCAGTGAAAGCAAATTTGGGAACACTGAAGCTTTCTTT. Its translation: CASSESKFGNTEAFF. Using reference TRBV2 and TRBJ1-1 for the parts outside the CDR3, the full variable domain is EPEVTQTPSHQVTQMGQEVILRCVPISNHLYFYWYRQILGQKVEFLVSFYNNEISEKSEIFDDQFSVERPDGSNFTLKIRSTKLEDSAMYFCASSESKFGNTEAFFGQGTRLTVV.

V gene TRBV7-6 combines with J gene TRBJ2-7; TRBD2 aligns across 9 bases. CDR3 size: 14 residues. CDR1 and CDR2 from the germline V gene are SGHVS and FNYEAQ. After removal of 8 bases from V and 0 bases from J, the junction contained 5 bases not matched to a gene. For the CDR3, the DNA is TGTGCCAGCGCGCGGGAGGGGGCCTCCTACGAGCAGTACTTC. Translation: CASAREGASYEQYF.

This clone came up once. The rearrangement uses TRBV27 and TRBJ2-3; TRBD2 matches 11 bases. Germline loops: CDR1 MNHEY, CDR2 SMNVEV (reference sequence). This CDR3 comprises 16 residues. V lost 4 bases to trimming and J lost 4 bases; unmatched junction nucleotides: 7. CDR3 amino acids: CASSWISGGAADTQYF. The CDR3 DNA reads TGTGCCAGCAGTTGGATTAGCGGGGGGGCGGCAGATACGCAGTATTTT.